This T cell receptor (beta chain) was identified during a study of CD8+ T cells in alopecia areata. Extracted RNA was reverse transcribed, and the resulting cDNA served as sequencing template. Here immunoSEQ multiplex PCR was the method, and the copy in TCRdb shows in-frame clones only, minus some. The sample lists over 90,000 clones, approximately 60% seen once, with around 9% in the top ten. In the case of this clone: Its antigen is unknown.

Findings and caveats of the study: Sequencing of scalp samples also captures resident alphabeta T cells of normal skin. Lesional scalp, notably in alopecia totalis/universalis, had clonality above that of normal scalp.

PBMCs were stained for CD3, CD4 and CD8, and CD4+ and CD8+ T cells were sorted. The sample comprised CD4+ T cells sorted from blood. The TCR was taken from a human donor in good health.

The CDR3 loop is CASSQDGLHPYGYTF. CDR3 bases: TGCGCCAGCAGCCAAGACGGTCTTCATCCATATGGCTACACCTTC. The rearrangement links TRBV4-3 to TRBJ1-2; no reliable D call. Germline CDR1 is LGHNA and CDR2 is YSLEER. Trimming pared 0 bases from V and 5 bases from J, leaving 13 bases between. The CDR3 sequence is 15 residues long.